A single sample gave rise to the 13 T cell receptor beta chains below, sequenced in a study of T cell repertoires in cytomegalovirus infection. Their antigen targets remain unknown. MiXCR was run by TCRdb on the reads, yielding one entry per CDR3 protein. Here the sample spans roughly 920,000 distinct CDR3 sequences, approximately 32% being singletons. Sequencing was performed on cultured CD8+ T cells from PBMCs, taken from culture after CMV antigen stimulation. Receptors were obtained from a human donor in good health (CMV status not recorded). Some clones in this sample may be carry-over from other donors' samples.

This clonotype was recorded a few times. The chain couples TRBV19 to TRBJ1-5; D ambiguous. The CDR3 extends over 15 amino acids. The germline CDR1 and CDR2 sequences are LNHDA and SQIVND (reference sequence). Trimming left V 2 bases short and J 0 bases short, with 8 bases between. The CDR3 spells CASSINAISNQPQHF. CDR3 sequence (DNA): TGTGCCAGTAGTATAAACGCCATTAGCAATCAGCCCCAGCATTTT.

V is TRBV24-1 and J is TRBJ2-2; 10 bases are shared with TRBD1. Germline CDR1 KGHDR, CDR2 SFDVKD. This CDR3 is 16 amino acids long. With V trimmed by 9 bases and J by 3 bases, 9 bases remained unmatched. CDR3 coding DNA: TGTGCCACCGCGGACCCGGGACAGGGGTACACCGGGGAGCTGTTTTTT. Translation gives CATADPGQGYTGELFF.

This sequence joins TRBV27 and TRBJ2-1; 12 nucleotides match TRBD2. This CDR3 contains 15 residues. V was pared by 2 bases and J by 9 bases, with 5 bases of the junction left unmatched. The germline V gene has CDR1 MNHEY and CDR2 SMNVEV (reference sequence). This CDR3 is CASSLLAGGPVEQFF. CDR3 sequence (DNA): TGTGCCAGCAGTTTACTAGCGGGGGGGCCGGTTGAGCAGTTCTTC.

In this sample, this clonotype turned up many times. The J gene is TRBJ1-1, the V gene TRBV27; D possibly corresponds to TRBD1 (6 bases). The germline V and J ends were trimmed by 6 bases and 1 base, with 12 bases remaining between them. Germline V lookup: CDR1 MNHEY, CDR2 SMNVEV (reference sequence). The CDR3 extends over 14 amino acids. CDR3 bases: TGTGCCAGCAGCTTAGTAGGGGGGAACACTGAAGCTTTCTTT. Residues: CASSLVGGNTEAFF.

This clonotype was picked up many times. V is TRBV27 and J is TRBJ1-1; D call uncertain. V dropped 6 bases and J dropped 4 bases, with 12 bases sitting between them. Germline V gene data show CDR1 as MNHEY and CDR2 as SMNVEV (reference sequence). This CDR3 has 13 amino acids. Written as DNA, the CDR3 is TGTGCCAGCAGCTTAAGCCGCGGCACTGAAGCTTTCTTT. Protein sequence: CASSLSRGTEAFF.

Details on this clonotype: One end of the junction fails to match germline, which may point to a read error. The rearrangement uses TRBV19 and TRBJ2-4; D is unresolved. CDR1 is LNHDA and CDR2 is SQIVND in the germline V gene (reference sequence). This CDR3 contains 10 residues. CDR3 protein: CASSSGDLVF. The DNA for the CDR3 is TGTGCCAGTAGTAGTGGTGATTTGGTCTTC.

This chain uses TRBV4-1 with TRBJ2-2; D might be TRBD2 (5 bases). Trimming removed 0 bases at V and 5 bases at J, with 19 bases between. This CDR3 is built from 18 residues. The germline CDR1 and CDR2 sequences are MGHRA and YSYEKL. CDR3 residues: CASSQEDYRYSLTGELFF. DNA for the CDR3: TGCGCCAGCAGCCAAGAAGACTATAGGTACAGCTTAACCGGGGAGCTGTTTTTT.

This clonotype appeared once. The chain combines TRBV5-4 with TRBJ2-2; 7 nucleotides agree with TRBD1. This CDR3 has 15 amino acids. V shed 5 bases, J shed 5 bases, and the junction held 9 bases outside the gene matches. CDR1 SGHNT and CDR2 YYREEE come from the germline V gene (reference sequence). CDR3 residues: CASSHDRDGTGELFF. The CDR3 DNA follows: TGTGCCAGCAGTCATGACAGGGACGGGACCGGGGAGCTGTTTTTT.

This clonotype has ten or more counts. At one of its ends the junction is not consistent with the germline gene, which may arise from a read error. J is TRBJ2-1 and V is TRBV7-2; no reliable D call. In germline, CDR1 is SGHTA, CDR2 FQGNSA. This CDR3 has 10 residues. CDR3 residues: CANSSREQFF. CDR3 nucleotides: TGTGCCAACAGCTCCCGTGAGCAGTTCTTC. Together with reference TRBV7-2 and TRBJ2-1, the CDR3 gives the full variable domain: GAGVSQSPSNKVTEKGKDVELRCDPISGHTALYWYRQSLGQGLEFLIYFQGNSAPDKSGLPSDRFSAERTGGSVSTLTIQRTQQEDSAVYLCANSSREQFFGPGTRLTVL.

A few counts support this clonotype. The chain combines TRBV12-3 or TRBV12-4 with TRBJ2-1; TRBD2 matches 11 bases. CDR3 length: 16 amino acids. V lost 3 bases, J lost 3 bases, and 4 bases stayed unmatched. Here the CDR3 DNA reads TGTGCCAGCAGTTTGGACACTAGCGGGAGCTACAATGAGCAGTTCTTC. The encoded protein is CASSLDTSGSYNEQFF.

The sample holds many counts of this clonotype. This chain links TRBV20-1 with TRBJ1-2; D is unclear. This CDR3 has 14 residues. CDR1 is DFQATT, CDR2 SNEGSKA, per germline (reference sequence). The V and J ends lost 2 bases and 2 bases respectively, with 12 bases between them. The CDR3 here is CSARHFLRNYGYTF. In nucleotides, the CDR3 is TGCAGTGCTAGACATTTTCTGCGAAACTATGGCTACACCTTC.

V and J are TRBV14 and TRBJ2-7; 7 positions agree with TRBD1. V gave up 4 bases and J gave up 5 bases; unmatched junction bases: 8. This CDR3 contains 14 residues. The V gene's germline CDR1 is SGHDN and CDR2 FVKESK. This CDR3 reads CASSRYRGTDEQYF. CDR3 coding DNA: TGTGCCAGCAGCCGTTACAGGGGTACCGACGAGCAGTACTTC.

The chain uses TRBV23-1 and TRBJ2-1; 9 bases are shared with TRBD1. TRBV23-1 carries the ORF label, with uncertain function. Trimming removed 0 bases from V and 4 bases from J; junction bases left unmatched: 10. The CDR3 runs to 18 residues. The CDR3 sequence is CASSQSILDRGTYNEQFF. CDR3 sequence (DNA): TGCGCCAGCAGTCAATCGATTTTAGACAGGGGGACTTACAATGAGCAGTTCTTC.